This is a list of T cell receptor beta chains from one sample in a study of STAT5B mutations in CD4+ large granular lymphocyte leukemia. Sequencing was performed with immunoSEQ multiplex PCR; in TCRdb, only in-frame clones are kept and a portion is missing. Altogether about 48,000 clones are present, approximately 70% being singletons, with the ten largest covering 1.5%. Sequenced input: CD4+ T cells from blood buffy coats. The source of these receptors is a human donor in good health. The CDR3 runs from the conserved cysteine through the conserved F or W. The D gene is left open where the match is weak. The size field is filled for only some rows; it gives once, few, many or a size class.

abundance: -
d_gene: -
v_gene: TRBV7-9
j_gene: TRBJ2-1
CDR3nt: TGTGCCAGCAGCTTAAAAGCCTACCTCAGCGACAATGAGCAGTTCTTC
CDR3aa: CASSLKAYLSDNEQFF

abundance: -
d_gene: -
v_gene: TRBV11-2
j_gene: TRBJ2-5
CDR3nt: TGTGCCAGCAGCGGGTCAGATCAAGAGACCCAGTACTTC
CDR3aa: CASSGSDQETQYF

abundance: -
d_gene: -
v_gene: TRBV5-1
j_gene: TRBJ2-5
CDR3nt: TGCGCCAGCAGCTTGGAGGTGGGGGTGGAAGAGACCCAGTACTTC
CDR3aa: CASSLEVGVEETQYF

abundance: -
d_gene: -
v_gene: TRBV6-1
j_gene: TRBJ1-4
CDR3nt: TGTGCCAGCAGTGAGCAGGGGACAACTAATGAAAAACTGTTTTTT
CDR3aa: CASSEQGTTNEKLFF

abundance: -
d_gene: -
v_gene: TRBV6-5
j_gene: TRBJ1-5
CDR3nt: TGTGCCAGCAGCCCCGCCTTGAGGGAAAATCAGCCCCAGCATTTT
CDR3aa: CASSPALRENQPQHF

abundance: -
d_gene: TRBD1
v_gene: TRBV5-6
j_gene: TRBJ2-7
CDR3nt: TGTGCCAGCAGCCAACAGGGGGCAGGGGCGCAGCAGTACTTC
CDR3aa: CASSQQGAGAQQYF

abundance: -
d_gene: -
v_gene: TRBV19
j_gene: TRBJ1-4
CDR3nt: TGTGCCAGTAGCCGAATCGGGCCTAATGAAAAACTGTTTTTT
CDR3aa: CASSRIGPNEKLFF

abundance: -
d_gene: -
v_gene: TRBV7-9
j_gene: TRBJ2-1
CDR3nt: TGTGCCAGCAGCTTAGCGCAGGACAGTCAAACCTACAATGAGCAGTTCTTC
CDR3aa: CASSLAQDSQTYNEQFF

abundance: -
d_gene: -
v_gene: TRBV4-1
j_gene: TRBJ2-3
CDR3nt: TGCGCCAGCAGCCAAGGGCCGGGGCCCGAGTATACGCAGTATTTT
CDR3aa: CASSQGPGPEYTQYF

abundance: few
d_gene: TRBD1
v_gene: TRBV7-9
j_gene: TRBJ2-2
CDR3nt: TGTGCCAGCAGCTTAGGAGGACAGGGCCACACCGGGGAGCTGTTTTTT
CDR3aa: CASSLGGQGHTGELFF

abundance: once
d_gene: TRBD1
v_gene: TRBV29-1
j_gene: TRBJ2-2
CDR3nt: TGCAGCGTTGTCTCGAGAGGGGGACAGGGTCTTTCCGGGGAGCTGTTTTTT
CDR3aa: CSVVSRGGQGLSGELFF

abundance: -
d_gene: TRBD1
v_gene: TRBV19
j_gene: TRBJ1-4
CDR3nt: TGTGCCAGTAGTATCGGACAGGGACAGGAAAAACTGTTTTTT
CDR3aa: CASSIGQGQEKLFF

abundance: few
d_gene: TRBD1
v_gene: TRBV11-1
j_gene: TRBJ2-2
CDR3nt: TGTGCCAGCAGCTTCGGGGACAGGGCTAGCGGGGAGCTGTTTTTT
CDR3aa: CASSFGDRASGELFF

abundance: once
d_gene: -
v_gene: TRBV28
j_gene: TRBJ2-6
CDR3nt: TGTGCCAGCAGTGCCCTCGGACTTTTCTACCGGACTGGGGCCAACGTCCTGACTTTC
CDR3aa: CASSALGLFYRTGANVLTF

abundance: -
d_gene: -
v_gene: TRBV4-2
j_gene: TRBJ2-2
CDR3nt: TGTGCCAGCAGCCAGGGCCGGGGGGCGGGGACCGGGGAGCTGTTTTTT
CDR3aa: CASSQGRGAGTGELFF

abundance: -
d_gene: -
v_gene: TRBV7-8
j_gene: TRBJ1-1
CDR3nt: TGTGCCAGCAGCTTTGGTAACACTGAAGCTTTCTTT
CDR3aa: CASSFGNTEAFF

abundance: -
d_gene: -
v_gene: TRBV2
j_gene: TRBJ1-6
CDR3nt: TGTGCCAGCAGTGAGCAGAGCTCCTATAATTCACCCCTCCACTTT
CDR3aa: CASSEQSSYNSPLHF

abundance: -
d_gene: TRBD2
v_gene: TRBV14
j_gene: TRBJ2-3
CDR3nt: TGTGCCAGCAGCCAATGGACTAGCGGGGCCACAGATACGCAGTATTTT
CDR3aa: CASSQWTSGATDTQYF

abundance: -
d_gene: -
v_gene: TRBV19
j_gene: TRBJ2-2
CDR3nt: TGTGCCAGTAGTATCGAGACACCGAACACCGGGGAGCTGTTTTTT
CDR3aa: CASSIETPNTGELFF

abundance: few
d_gene: -
v_gene: TRBV30
j_gene: TRBJ1-4
CDR3nt: TGTGCCTTCGACACTACCGGCGAAAAACTGTTTTTT
CDR3aa: CAFDTTGEKLFF

abundance: -
d_gene: TRBD2
v_gene: TRBV19
j_gene: TRBJ2-3
CDR3nt: TGTGCCAGTAGTATCGAAGGTGGACTAGCGGGCACAGATACGCAGTATTTT
CDR3aa: CASSIEGGLAGTDTQYF

abundance: -
d_gene: -
v_gene: TRBV30
j_gene: TRBJ2-4
CDR3nt: TGTGCCTGGAGTGGTGGGGGGATAGCCAAAAACATTCAGTACTTC
CDR3aa: CAWSGGGIAKNIQYF

abundance: -
d_gene: -
v_gene: TRBV18
j_gene: TRBJ1-1
CDR3nt: TGTGCCAGCTCGAGGTTCCGGAACACTGAAGCTTTCTTT
CDR3aa: CASSRFRNTEAFF

abundance: -
d_gene: -
v_gene: TRBV5-6
j_gene: TRBJ2-7
CDR3nt: TGTGCCAGCAGCTCGGCAGGGGGGAACTACGAGCAGTACTTC
CDR3aa: CASSSAGGNYEQYF

abundance: -
d_gene: -
v_gene: TRBV5-1
j_gene: TRBJ2-2
CDR3nt: TGCGCCAGCAGCGCCCGCGGCGGACAAGGGGGGGGTAGGGACTACACCGGGGAGCTGTTTTTT
CDR3aa: CASSARGGQGGGRDYTGELFF

abundance: -
d_gene: TRBD1
v_gene: TRBV6-1
j_gene: TRBJ1-5
CDR3nt: TGTGCCAGCAGTGAACAATACGGGACAGCTAATCAGCCCCAGCATTTT
CDR3aa: CASSEQYGTANQPQHF

abundance: -
d_gene: TRBD1
v_gene: TRBV4-2
j_gene: TRBJ2-7
CDR3nt: TGTGCCAGCAGCCAAGATTGGGACAGCTTCTACGAGCAGTACTTC
CDR3aa: CASSQDWDSFYEQYF

abundance: few
d_gene: TRBD1
v_gene: TRBV6-1
j_gene: TRBJ1-4
CDR3nt: TGTGCCAGCAGTGATATCACCCTGACAGGGGAATGGAAAAAACTGTTTTTT
CDR3aa: CASSDITLTGEWKKLFF

abundance: -
d_gene: TRBD2
v_gene: TRBV5-1
j_gene: TRBJ2-3
CDR3nt: TGCGCCAGCAGCTTGTCCTCGACTAGCGGGGGACCCCTCGATACGCAGTATTTT
CDR3aa: CASSLSSTSGGPLDTQYF

abundance: -
d_gene: -
v_gene: TRBV2
j_gene: TRBJ1-5
CDR3nt: TGTGCCAGCAGTGGGCAGACTAATAGCAATCAGCCCCAGCATTTT
CDR3aa: CASSGQTNSNQPQHF

abundance: -
d_gene: TRBD1
v_gene: TRBV30
j_gene: TRBJ1-6
CDR3nt: TGTGCCTGGACCTTGGACAGGGAAAATTCACCCCTCCACTTT
CDR3aa: CAWTLDRENSPLHF

abundance: few
d_gene: -
v_gene: TRBV19
j_gene: TRBJ1-1
CDR3nt: TGTGCCAGTAACGGAGGGGAACTGAACACTGAAGCTTTCTTT
CDR3aa: CASNGGELNTEAFF

abundance: -
d_gene: -
v_gene: TRBV5-1
j_gene: TRBJ2-1
CDR3nt: TGCGCCAGCAAGCCGCCTAACTCCTACAATGAGCAGTTCTTC
CDR3aa: CASKPPNSYNEQFF

abundance: few
d_gene: -
v_gene: TRBV27
j_gene: TRBJ1-3
CDR3nt: TGTGCCAGCAGCTCCCCCGGGAGCTCTGGAAACACCATATATTTT
CDR3aa: CASSSPGSSGNTIYF

abundance: once
d_gene: -
v_gene: TRBV7-2
j_gene: TRBJ2-7
CDR3nt: TGTGCCAGCAGCCCACGGTCGATTTCAGCCTACGAGCAGTACTTC
CDR3aa: CASSPRSISAYEQYF

abundance: -
d_gene: -
v_gene: TRBV5-1
j_gene: TRBJ2-1
CDR3nt: TGCGCCAGCAGCTGGGGGGGGCCGAATGAGCAGTTCTTC
CDR3aa: CASSWGGPNEQFF

abundance: -
d_gene: -
v_gene: TRBV29-1
j_gene: TRBJ2-5
CDR3nt: TGCAGCGTTGACCAAGAGACCCAGTACTTC
CDR3aa: CSVDQETQYF

abundance: -
d_gene: -
v_gene: TRBV19
j_gene: TRBJ2-2
CDR3nt: TGTGCCAGCGTAGCATCGAACACCGGGGAGCTGTTTTTT
CDR3aa: CASVASNTGELFF

abundance: few
d_gene: -
v_gene: TRBV28
j_gene: TRBJ1-6
CDR3nt: TGTGCCAGCAGTTTGGGTTGGGAGTCACCCCTCCACTTT
CDR3aa: CASSLGWESPLHF

abundance: -
d_gene: -
v_gene: TRBV7-3
j_gene: TRBJ2-5
CDR3nt: TGTGCCAGCAGCCCGATGAGGGGAGAGACCCAGTACTTC
CDR3aa: CASSPMRGETQYF

abundance: -
d_gene: -
v_gene: TRBV28
j_gene: TRBJ1-5
CDR3nt: TGTGCCAGCAGCACCCCACAGGGAGGTCAGCCCCAGCATTTT
CDR3aa: CASSTPQGGQPQHF

abundance: -
d_gene: -
v_gene: TRBV5-1
j_gene: TRBJ2-3
CDR3nt: TGCGCCAGCAGCTTGGTCGGGGGCGACGCAGATACGCAGTATTTT
CDR3aa: CASSLVGGDADTQYF

abundance: -
d_gene: TRBD1
v_gene: TRBV9
j_gene: TRBJ1-6
CDR3nt: TGTGCCAGCAGCTTGGGACAGGGGGCAAATTCACCCCTCCACTTT
CDR3aa: CASSLGQGANSPLHF

abundance: -
d_gene: -
v_gene: TRBV20-1
j_gene: TRBJ2-5
CDR3nt: TGCAGTGCTAGTTACCAAGAGACCCAGTACTTC
CDR3aa: CSASYQETQYF

abundance: medium-sized
d_gene: TRBD1
v_gene: TRBV18
j_gene: TRBJ2-7
CDR3nt: TGTGCCAGCTCACAGACAGGGGGAGACCTCCACGAGCAGTACTTC
CDR3aa: CASSQTGGDLHEQYF

abundance: -
d_gene: TRBD2
v_gene: TRBV5-1
j_gene: TRBJ2-1
CDR3nt: TGCGCCAGCAGCTTGGTCAGCGGGGGCCCCAATGAGCAGTTCTTC
CDR3aa: CASSLVSGGPNEQFF

abundance: -
d_gene: -
v_gene: TRBV6-1
j_gene: TRBJ2-7
CDR3nt: TGTGCCAGCAGTGTAAGGCAGCCCTACGAGCAGTACTTC
CDR3aa: CASSVRQPYEQYF

abundance: -
d_gene: -
v_gene: TRBV2
j_gene: TRBJ1-5
CDR3nt: TGTGCCAGCGGGGTTGGAAGGAGCAATCAGCCCCAGCATTTT
CDR3aa: CASGVGRSNQPQHF

abundance: few
d_gene: -
v_gene: TRBV29-1
j_gene: TRBJ1-1
CDR3nt: TGCAGCGTTGAAAACCCCCGCAGGCCGAACACTGAAGCTTTCTTT
CDR3aa: CSVENPRRPNTEAFF

abundance: -
d_gene: TRBD2
v_gene: TRBV7-2
j_gene: TRBJ2-3
CDR3nt: TGTGCCAGCAGCCTAGGGGTGGGGCTAGCGGGGGCCAGCACAGATACGCAGTATTTT
CDR3aa: CASSLGVGLAGASTDTQYF